The 21 T cell receptor beta chains in this list originate from one sample, sequenced in a study of liver allograft versus peripheral blood T cells. Study context: Repertoires of T cell receptors in transplanted livers were compared with recipients' peripheral blood repertoires.

TCRdb passed the reads through MiXCR, listing each CDR3 protein once. Altogether some 7,800 distinct CDR3 sequences are present, approximately 19% being singletons, with the ten largest covering around 1.5%. All receptors derive from a human patient who had a liver transplant. The graft donor may have contributed some T cells.

This sequence joins TRBV7-3 and TRBJ1-5, with no clear D. V lost 4 bases to trimming and J lost 6 bases, with 13 bases between them. CDR3 length equals 14 residues. The germline V gene has CDR1 SGHTA and CDR2 FQGTGA. The CDR3 sequence: CASSSRWKGQPQHF. The DNA of the CDR3 is TGTGCCAGCAGCTCCCGGTGGAAGGGTCAGCCCCAGCATTTT.

This clonotype is labeled as medium-sized (0.01 to 0.1%). The rearrangement links TRBV19 to TRBJ1-5, with 9 positions matching TRBD1. The CDR3 runs 16 residues. From germline, CDR1 is LNHDA and CDR2 SQIVND (reference sequence). Trimming cost V 0 bases and J 5 bases; bases outside gene matches: 5. In DNA form, the CDR3 reads TGTGCCAGTAGTATAGATCCTACAGGGGGCTATCAGCCCCAGCATTTT. Translated, it gives CASSIDPTGGYQPQHF.

This clonotype was picked up a small number of times. The chain links TRBV7-3 to TRBJ1-1; D not certain. The CDR3 extends over 13 amino acids. Germline CDR1 reads SGHTA; CDR2 reads FQGTGA. Trimming removed 3 bases at V and 1 base at J, with 6 bases between. CDR3 bases: TGTGCCAGCAGCTTTCGACAGAACACTGAAGCTTTCTTT. Its protein is CASSFRQNTEAFF.

This clonotype is medium-sized. The gene calls are TRBV18 and TRBJ1-1; 7 nucleotides match TRBD1. Germline CDR1 KGHSH, CDR2 LQKENI. This CDR3 has 13 residues. The V segment lost 3 bases and the J segment 8 bases; nucleotides outside the gene matches: 6. The CDR3 loop reads CASSPARGSEAFF. The CDR3 nucleotides read TGTGCCAGCTCACCGGCCAGGGGGAGCGAAGCTTTCTTT.

This clonotype ranks as medium-sized. J is TRBJ1-1 and V is TRBV7-9; a weak D match, TRBD1 (6 bases). The CDR3 is 12 amino acids. CDR1 is SEHNR, CDR2 FQNEAQ, per germline (reference sequence). V shed 11 bases and J shed 6 bases, with 16 bases lying between them. CDR3 nucleotides: TGTGCCGGAAAAGGGGGGGAATCTGAAGCTTTCTTT. Amino acids: CAGKGGESEAFF.

By share, this clonotype counts as medium-sized. The chain joins TRBV5-6 to TRBJ1-4, with unresolved D. The germline V gene encodes CDR1 SGHDT and CDR2 YYEEEE. The CDR3 has 16 amino acids. The V end was cut by 7 bases, the J end by 1 base, with 17 bases between. Here the CDR3 reads CASRLRDRGTNEKLFF. In nucleotides, the CDR3 is TGTGCCAGCCGGCTCCGTGACCGTGGAACTAATGAAAAACTGTTTTTT.

By proportion, this clonotype is medium-sized. The chain employs TRBV18 and TRBJ1-1; 8 bases are a match to TRBD1. CDR3 size: 14 residues. Germline CDR1 is KGHSH and CDR2 is LQKENI. V shed 3 bases and J 1 base; nucleotides not matched to a gene: 1. DNA for the CDR3: TGTGCCAGCTCACCGGACAGGGCGAACACTGAAGCTTTCTTT. Translation gives CASSPDRANTEAFF.

This chain connects TRBV3-1 to TRBJ1-1, with D perhaps TRBD1 (5 bases). Trimming stripped 1 base from V and 4 bases from J, with 7 bases between. The germline V gene has CDR1 LGHDT and CDR2 YNNKEL (reference sequence). The CDR3 has 13 amino acids. CDR3 residues: CASSQGQLTEAFF. Here the CDR3 DNA reads TGTGCCAGCAGCCAAGGACAGCTCACTGAAGCTTTCTTT.

In its sample, this clonotype is medium-sized. J is TRBJ1-4 and V is TRBV6-5, with 10 bases fitting TRBD1. This CDR3 has 15 residues. With V trimmed by 10 bases and J by 0 bases, 5 bases remained unmatched. The germline V gene encodes CDR1 MNHEY and CDR2 SVGAGI. CDR3 bases: TGTGCCACCCGGACAGGGGGGGCAACTAATGAAAAACTGTTTTTT. Translation gives CATRTGGATNEKLFF.

V usage is TRBV20-1 and J usage is TRBJ1-1; 8 bases are a match to TRBD1. The CDR3 totals 14 residues. From germline, CDR1 is DFQATT and CDR2 SNEGSKA (reference sequence). V was clipped by 6 bases and J by 4 bases; unmatched bases: 10. This CDR3 reads CSAKNQGAGTEAFF. DNA of the CDR3: TGCAGTGCAAAAAATCAGGGGGCTGGCACTGAAGCTTTCTTT.

This clonotype was seen repeatedly, ten times or more. The rearrangement uses TRBV7-2 and TRBJ1-5; D not certain. Germline CDR1 SGHTA, CDR2 FQGNSA. The V gene lost 0 bases and the J gene lost 1 base, with 4 bases spanning the gap. The CDR3 runs to 14 residues. The CDR3 bases are TGTGCCAGCAGCTTAGCGGGGAGCAATCAGCCCCAGCATTTT. It codes for CASSLAGSNQPQHF.

The chain uses TRBV7-9 and TRBJ2-2; TRBD2 agrees at 8 bases. Per the germline V gene, CDR1 is SEHNR and CDR2 is FQNEAQ (reference sequence). The CDR3 covers 15 residues. J gave up 3 bases and V 5 bases, and 5 bases lay outside the gene matches. Here the CDR3 reads CASSPAGAYTGELFF. The CDR3 region has the DNA TGTGCCAGCAGCCCAGCGGGGGCATACACCGGGGAGCTGTTTTTT. Filled out from reference TRBV7-9 and TRBJ2-2, the complete variable domain reads DTGVSQNPRHKITKRGQNVTFRCDPISEHNRLYWYRQTLGQGPEFLTYFQNEAQLEKSRLLSDRFSAERPKGSFSTLEIQRTEQGDSAMYLCASSPAGAYTGELFFGEGSRLTVL.

This clonotype was seen only a few times. The chain employs TRBV20-1 and TRBJ1-1; D uncertain. This CDR3 is built from 14 residues. CDR1 and CDR2 from the germline V gene are DFQATT and SNEGSKA (reference sequence). The V end lost 1 base, the J end lost 7 bases, and 16 bases lay between the germline ends. In nucleotides, the CDR3 is TGCAGTGCTAGAGGTCCAGTCCGGGAGGTTGAAGCTTTCTTT. Protein sequence: CSARGPVREVEAFF.

This clonotype appeared a few times. The chain recombines TRBV12-3 or TRBV12-4 with TRBJ1-6; D gene uncertain. The CDR3 runs to 15 residues. Trimming removed 1 base at V and 2 bases at J, with 6 bases between. The CDR3 DNA reads TGTGCCAGCAGTTTAGAGGTACCCTATAATTCACCCCTCCACTTT. Translation: CASSLEVPYNSPLHF.

This chain links TRBV20-1 with TRBJ2-6; D is possibly TRBD1 (5 bases). CDR3 length: 13 residues. CDR1 and CDR2 (germline): DFQATT, SNEGSKA (reference sequence). V gave up 0 bases and J gave up 8 bases, with 8 bases separating them. In nucleotides, the CDR3 is TGCAGTGCTAGAGACAGGGTAACCAACGTCCTGACTTTC. The encoded protein is CSARDRVTNVLTF.

This clonotype showed up many times. This chain joins TRBV25-1 and TRBJ1-2, with D possibly matching TRBD1 (6 bases). Germline CDR1 is MGHDK and CDR2 is SYGVNS. This CDR3 contains 14 residues. The V and J ends lost 1 base and 5 bases respectively, with 11 bases between them. DNA of the CDR3: TGTGCCAGCAGTGAATTTGGACAGCATTATGGCTACACCTTC. Protein sequence: CASSEFGQHYGYTF.

This clonotype was found once. A single base is all that separates this from a far larger clone, so a read error is likely. The chain combines TRBV6-6 with TRBJ1-2; D uncertain. Germline V gives CDR1 MNHNY, CDR2 SVGAGI (reference sequence). V was clipped by 4 bases and J by 6 bases, with 12 bases between them. The CDR3 loop spans 13 amino acids. CDR3: CASSSALRHGYTF. The CDR3 region has the DNA TGTGCCAGCAGTTCTGCTCTTAGGCATGGCTACACCTTC.

The V call is TRBV20-1, the J call TRBJ2-1; no definite D call. The CDR3 totals 14 residues. The germline V and J ends were trimmed by 1 base and 6 bases, with 13 bases remaining between them. Germline CDR1 is DFQATT and CDR2 is SNEGSKA (reference sequence). CDR3 nucleotides: TGCAGTGCTAGAGGGGTGATTGCCCCCAATGAGCAGTTCTTC. The encoded protein is CSARGVIAPNEQFF.

J is TRBJ2-1 and V is TRBV12-3 or TRBV12-4; D unresolved. The ends were cut back, 2 bases at V and 6 bases at J, with 5 bases in the middle. The CDR3 covers 12 residues. CDR3 sequence (DNA): TGTGCCAGCAGTTTACGACCCAATGAGCAGTTCTTC. Translation: CASSLRPNEQFF.

This sequence joins TRBV19 and TRBJ2-3; D not certain. V lost 10 bases to trimming and J lost 0 bases, with 14 bases between them. This CDR3 has 14 amino acids. Germline V gene lookup returns CDR1 LNHDA and CDR2 SQIVND (reference sequence). The CDR3: CATSKRYSTDTQYF. Written as DNA, the CDR3 is TGTGCCACCTCAAAAAGGTATAGCACAGATACGCAGTATTTT.

By sample share, this clonotype is medium-sized. This rearrangement joins TRBV11-2 to TRBJ1-6; D is perhaps TRBD1 (5 bases). This CDR3 region has 14 residues. The germline gives CDR1 SGHAT, CDR2 FQNNGV. The germline V and J ends were trimmed by 1 base and 9 bases, with 10 bases remaining between them. This CDR3 is CASSLAGLFSPLHF. The CDR3 region has the DNA TGTGCCAGCAGCTTAGCGGGACTGTTTTCACCCCTCCACTTT. The full variable domain, in which reference TRBV11-2 and TRBJ1-6 provide the parts outside the CDR3, is EAGVAQSPRYKIIEKRQSVAFWCNPISGHATLYWYQQILGQGPKLLIQFQNNGVVDDSQLPKDRFSAERLKGVDSTLKIQPAKLEDSAVYLCASSLAGLFSPLHFGNGTRLTVT.